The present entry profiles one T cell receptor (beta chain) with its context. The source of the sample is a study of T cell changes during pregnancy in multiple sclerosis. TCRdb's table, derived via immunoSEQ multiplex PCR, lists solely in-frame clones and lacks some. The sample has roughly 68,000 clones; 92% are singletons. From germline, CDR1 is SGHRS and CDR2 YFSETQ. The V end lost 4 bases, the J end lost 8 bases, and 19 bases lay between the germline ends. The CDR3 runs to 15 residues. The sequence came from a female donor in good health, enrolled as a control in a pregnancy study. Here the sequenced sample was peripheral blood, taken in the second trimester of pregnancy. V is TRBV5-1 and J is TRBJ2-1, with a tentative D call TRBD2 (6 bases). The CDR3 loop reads CASSVWVAASDEQFF. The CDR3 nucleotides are TGCGCCAGCAGCGTGTGGGTAGCGGCAAGCGATGAGCAGTTCTTC.